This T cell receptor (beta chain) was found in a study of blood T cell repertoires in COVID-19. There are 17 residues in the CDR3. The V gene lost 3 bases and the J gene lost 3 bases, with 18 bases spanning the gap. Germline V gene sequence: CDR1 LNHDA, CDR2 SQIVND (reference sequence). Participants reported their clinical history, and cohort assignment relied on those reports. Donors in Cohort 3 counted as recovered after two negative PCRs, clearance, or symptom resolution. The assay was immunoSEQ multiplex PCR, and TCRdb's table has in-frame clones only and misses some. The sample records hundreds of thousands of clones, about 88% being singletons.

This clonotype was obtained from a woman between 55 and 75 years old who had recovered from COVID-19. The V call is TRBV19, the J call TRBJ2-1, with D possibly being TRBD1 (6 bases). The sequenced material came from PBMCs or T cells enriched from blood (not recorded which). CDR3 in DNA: TGTGCCAGTAGTATGATGATGACAGGTGGGGGCTACAATGAGCAGTTCTTC. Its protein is CASSMMMTGGGYNEQFF.